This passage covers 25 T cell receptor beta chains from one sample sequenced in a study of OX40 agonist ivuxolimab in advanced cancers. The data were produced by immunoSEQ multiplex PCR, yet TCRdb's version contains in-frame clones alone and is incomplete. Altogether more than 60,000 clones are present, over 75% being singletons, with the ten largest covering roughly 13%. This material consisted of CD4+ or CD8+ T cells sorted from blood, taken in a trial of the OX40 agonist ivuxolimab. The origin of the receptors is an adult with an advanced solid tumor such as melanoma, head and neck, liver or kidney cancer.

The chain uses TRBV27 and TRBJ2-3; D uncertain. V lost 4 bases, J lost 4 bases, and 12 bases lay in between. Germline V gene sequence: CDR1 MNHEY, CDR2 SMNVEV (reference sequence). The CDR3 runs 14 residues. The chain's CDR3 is CASSSHLLPDTQYF. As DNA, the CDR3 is TGTGCCAGCAGTTCCCATCTCTTGCCAGATACGCAGTATTTT.

CDR3 protein: CASSALGQTADTQYF. CDR3 bases: TGTGCCAGCAGTGCGCTCGGACAGACCGCAGATACGCAGTATTTT. This chain connects TRBV6-1 to TRBJ2-3, with TRBD1 as a possible D gene (6 bases). Germline CDR1 MNHNS, CDR2 SASEGT. The CDR3 is 15 residues long. V was pared by 4 bases and J by 4 bases, with 15 bases between.

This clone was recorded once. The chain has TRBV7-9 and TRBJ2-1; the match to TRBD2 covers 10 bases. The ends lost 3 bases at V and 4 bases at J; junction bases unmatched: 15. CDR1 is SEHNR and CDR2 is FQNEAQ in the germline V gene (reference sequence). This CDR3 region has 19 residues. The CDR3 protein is CASSFRTSGHFLGYNEQFF. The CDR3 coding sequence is TGTGCCAGCAGCTTCCGGACTAGCGGTCACTTCCTCGGTTACAATGAGCAGTTCTTC.

The CDR3 DNA reads as TGTGCCAGTAGTATAGATCCCTACTCCTACAATGAGCAGTTCTTC. It codes for CASSIDPYSYNEQFF. The chain recombines TRBV19 with TRBJ2-1; D is ambiguous. The CDR3 contains 15 residues. Germline V gene sequence: CDR1 LNHDA, CDR2 SQIVND (reference sequence). V lost 0 bases to trimming and J lost 0 bases, with 6 bases between them.

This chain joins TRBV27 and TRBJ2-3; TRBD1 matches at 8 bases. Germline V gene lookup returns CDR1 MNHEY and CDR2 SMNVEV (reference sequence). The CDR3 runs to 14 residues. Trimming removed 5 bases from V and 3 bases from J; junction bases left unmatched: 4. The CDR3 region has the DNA TGTGCCAGCAGTGACAGGGGTTCAACAGATACGCAGTATTTT. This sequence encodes CASSDRGSTDTQYF.

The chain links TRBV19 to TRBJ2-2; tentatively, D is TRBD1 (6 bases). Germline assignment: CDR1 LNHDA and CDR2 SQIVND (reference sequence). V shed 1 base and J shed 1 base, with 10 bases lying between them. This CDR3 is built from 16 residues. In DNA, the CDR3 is TGTGCCAGTAGTATAGTTGGGACACGGAACACCGGGGAGCTGTTTTTT. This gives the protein CASSIVGTRNTGELFF.

As DNA, the CDR3 is TGTGCCAGCAGCAGGTGGACTAGCGGAACCGGGGAGCTGTTTTTT. Translating it yields CASSRWTSGTGELFF. This chain links TRBV7-3 with TRBJ2-2; 10 positions agree with TRBD2. The ends lost 5 bases at V and 5 bases at J; junction bases unmatched: 5. In germline, CDR1 is SGHTA, CDR2 FQGTGA. The length of the CDR3 is 15 residues.

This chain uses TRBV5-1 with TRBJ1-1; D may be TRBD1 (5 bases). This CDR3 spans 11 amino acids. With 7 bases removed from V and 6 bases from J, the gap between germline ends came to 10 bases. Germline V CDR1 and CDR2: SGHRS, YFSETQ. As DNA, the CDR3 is TGCGCCAGCTGGCGAGGGGCTGAAGCTTTCTTT. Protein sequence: CASWRGAEAFF. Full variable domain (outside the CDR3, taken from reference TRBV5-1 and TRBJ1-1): KAGVTQTPRYLIKTRGQQVTLSCSPISGHRSVSWYQQTPGQGLQFLFEYFSETQRNKGNFPGRFSGRQFSNSRSEMNVSTLELGDSALYLCASWRGAEAFFGQGTRLTVV.

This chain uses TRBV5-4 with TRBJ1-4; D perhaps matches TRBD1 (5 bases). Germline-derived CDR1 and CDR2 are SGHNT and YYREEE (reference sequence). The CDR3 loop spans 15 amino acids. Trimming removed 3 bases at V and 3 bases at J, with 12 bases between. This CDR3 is CASSSGAVANEKLFF. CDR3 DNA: TGTGCCAGCAGCTCTGGGGCCGTTGCTAATGAAAAACTGTTTTTT. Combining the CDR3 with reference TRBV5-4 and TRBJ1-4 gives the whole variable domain ETGVTQSPTHLIKTRGQQVTLRCSSQSGHNTVSWYQQALGQGPQFIFQYYREEENGRGNFPPRFSGLQFPNYSSELNVNALELDDSALYLCASSSGAVANEKLFFGSGTQLSVL.

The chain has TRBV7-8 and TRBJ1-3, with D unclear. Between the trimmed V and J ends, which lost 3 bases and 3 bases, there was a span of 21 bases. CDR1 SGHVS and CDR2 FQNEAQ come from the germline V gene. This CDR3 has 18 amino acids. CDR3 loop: CASSFPPTDVWVGNTIYF. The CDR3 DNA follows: TGTGCCAGCAGCTTCCCGCCAACCGATGTATGGGTTGGAAACACCATATATTTT.

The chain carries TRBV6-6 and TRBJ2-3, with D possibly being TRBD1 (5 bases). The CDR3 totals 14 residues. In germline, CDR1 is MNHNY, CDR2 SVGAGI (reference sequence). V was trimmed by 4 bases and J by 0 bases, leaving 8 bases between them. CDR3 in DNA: TGTGCCAGCAGTTGGGGCACTAGCACAGATACGCAGTATTTT. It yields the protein CASSWGTSTDTQYF.

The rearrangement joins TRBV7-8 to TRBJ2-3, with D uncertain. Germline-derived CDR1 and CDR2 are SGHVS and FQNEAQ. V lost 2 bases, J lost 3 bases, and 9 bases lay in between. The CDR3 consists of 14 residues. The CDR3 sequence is CASSLKGNTDTQYF. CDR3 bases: TGTGCCAGCAGCTTAAAGGGTAATACAGATACGCAGTATTTT.

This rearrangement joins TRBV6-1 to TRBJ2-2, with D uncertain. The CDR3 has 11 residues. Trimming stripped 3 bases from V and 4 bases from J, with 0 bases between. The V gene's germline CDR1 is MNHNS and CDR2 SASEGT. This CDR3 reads CASSDTGELFF. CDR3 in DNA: TGTGCCAGCAGTGACACCGGGGAGCTGTTTTTT.

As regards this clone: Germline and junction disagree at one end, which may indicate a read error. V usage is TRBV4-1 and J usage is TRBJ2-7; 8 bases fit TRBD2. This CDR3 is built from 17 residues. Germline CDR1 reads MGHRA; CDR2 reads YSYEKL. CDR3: CASSQTSLAGSPYVQYF. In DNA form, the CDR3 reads TGCGCCAGCAGCCAGACATCTTTAGCGGGAAGCCCCTACGTGCAGTACTTC.

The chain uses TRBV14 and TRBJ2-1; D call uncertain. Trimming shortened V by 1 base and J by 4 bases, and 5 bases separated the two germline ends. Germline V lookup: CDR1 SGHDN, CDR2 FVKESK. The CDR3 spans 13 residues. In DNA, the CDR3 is TGTGCCAGCAGCCAAGTAGTTTACAATGAGCAGTTCTTC. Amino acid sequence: CASSQVVYNEQFF.

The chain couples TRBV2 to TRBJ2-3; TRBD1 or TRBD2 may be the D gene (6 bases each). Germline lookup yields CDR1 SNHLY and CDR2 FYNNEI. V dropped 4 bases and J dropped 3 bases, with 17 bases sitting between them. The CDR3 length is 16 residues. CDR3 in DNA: TGTGCCAGCAGTGGTTTCGGGGGCTCTGGAACAGATACGCAGTATTTT. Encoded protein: CASSGFGGSGTDTQYF.

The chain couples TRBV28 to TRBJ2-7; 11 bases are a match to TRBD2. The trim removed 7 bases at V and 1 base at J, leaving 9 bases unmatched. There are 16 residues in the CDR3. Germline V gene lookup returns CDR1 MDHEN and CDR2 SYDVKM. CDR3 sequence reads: CASNSKRTSGSYEQYF. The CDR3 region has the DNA TGTGCCAGCAATTCTAAACGGACTAGCGGGTCCTACGAGCAGTACTTC.

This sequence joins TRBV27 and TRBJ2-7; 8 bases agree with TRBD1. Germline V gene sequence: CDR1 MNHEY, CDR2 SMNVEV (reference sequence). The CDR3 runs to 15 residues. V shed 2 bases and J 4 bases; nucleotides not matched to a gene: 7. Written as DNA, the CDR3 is TGTGCCAGCAGTTTAGGACAGGGAGGAGGGTACGAGCAGTACTTC. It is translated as CASSLGQGGGYEQYF.

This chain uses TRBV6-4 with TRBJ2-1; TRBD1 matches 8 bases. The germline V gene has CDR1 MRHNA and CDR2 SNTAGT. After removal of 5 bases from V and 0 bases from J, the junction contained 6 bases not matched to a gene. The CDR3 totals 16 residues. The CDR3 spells CASSPRTGSSYNEQFF. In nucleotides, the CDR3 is TGTGCCAGCAGTCCCCGGACAGGGAGCTCCTACAATGAGCAGTTCTTC.

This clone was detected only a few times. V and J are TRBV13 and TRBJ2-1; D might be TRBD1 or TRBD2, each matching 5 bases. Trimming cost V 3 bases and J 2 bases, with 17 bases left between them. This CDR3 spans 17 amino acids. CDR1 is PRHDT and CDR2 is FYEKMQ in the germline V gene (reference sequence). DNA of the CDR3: TGTGCCAGCAGCTTTGAGTCTCGTGGGGGTACCTACAATGAGCAGTTCTTC. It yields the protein CASSFESRGGTYNEQFF.

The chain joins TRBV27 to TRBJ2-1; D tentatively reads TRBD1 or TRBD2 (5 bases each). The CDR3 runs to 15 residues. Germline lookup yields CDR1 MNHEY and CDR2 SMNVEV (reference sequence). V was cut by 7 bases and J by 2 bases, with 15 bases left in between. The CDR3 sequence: CASKAGTRPYNEQFF. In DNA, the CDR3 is TGTGCCAGCAAGGCCGGGACGCGTCCCTACAATGAGCAGTTCTTC.

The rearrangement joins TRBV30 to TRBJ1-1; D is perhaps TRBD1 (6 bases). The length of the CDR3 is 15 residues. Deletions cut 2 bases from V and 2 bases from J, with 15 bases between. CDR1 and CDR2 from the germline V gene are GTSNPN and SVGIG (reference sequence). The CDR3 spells CAWSFSPRGNTEAFF. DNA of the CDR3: TGTGCCTGGAGTTTCTCCCCCAGGGGAAACACTGAAGCTTTCTTT. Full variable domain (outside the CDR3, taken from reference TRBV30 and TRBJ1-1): SQTIHQWPATLVQPVGSPLSLECTVEGTSNPNLYWYRQAAGRGLQLLFYSVGIGQISSEVPQNLSASRPQDRQFILSSKKLLLSDSGFYLCAWSFSPRGNTEAFFGQGTRLTVV.

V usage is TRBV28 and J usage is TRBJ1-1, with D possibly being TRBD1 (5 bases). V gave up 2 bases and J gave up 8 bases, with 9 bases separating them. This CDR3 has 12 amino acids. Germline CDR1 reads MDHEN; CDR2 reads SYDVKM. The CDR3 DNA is TGTGCCAGCAGTTTAGAGGGGATCGAAGCTTTCTTT. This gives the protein CASSLEGIEAFF. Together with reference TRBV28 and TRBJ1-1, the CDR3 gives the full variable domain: DVKVTQSSRYLVKRTGEKVFLECVQDMDHENMFWYRQDPGLGLRLIYFSYDVKMKEKGDIPEGYSVSREKKERFSLILESASTNQTSMYLCASSLEGIEAFFGQGTRLTVV.

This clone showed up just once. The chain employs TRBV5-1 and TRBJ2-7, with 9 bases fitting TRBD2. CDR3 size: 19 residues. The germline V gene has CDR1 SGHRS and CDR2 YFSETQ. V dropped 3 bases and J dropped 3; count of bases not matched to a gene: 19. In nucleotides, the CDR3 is TGCGCCAGCAGCTACGGCGCTAGCGGGACGAACATTAGGGGCTACGAGCAGTACTTC. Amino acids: CASSYGASGTNIRGYEQYF. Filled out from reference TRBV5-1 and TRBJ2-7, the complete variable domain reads KAGVTQTPRYLIKTRGQQVTLSCSPISGHRSVSWYQQTPGQGLQFLFEYFSETQRNKGNFPGRFSGRQFSNSRSEMNVSTLELGDSALYLCASSYGASGTNIRGYEQYFGPGTRLTVT.

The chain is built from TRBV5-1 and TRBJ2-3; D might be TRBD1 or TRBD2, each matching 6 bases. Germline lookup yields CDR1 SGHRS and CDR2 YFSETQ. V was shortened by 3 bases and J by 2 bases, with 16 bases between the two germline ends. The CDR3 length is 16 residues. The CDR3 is CASSWRGERITDTQYF. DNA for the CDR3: TGCGCCAGCAGCTGGAGGGGGGAAAGGATCACAGATACGCAGTATTTT.